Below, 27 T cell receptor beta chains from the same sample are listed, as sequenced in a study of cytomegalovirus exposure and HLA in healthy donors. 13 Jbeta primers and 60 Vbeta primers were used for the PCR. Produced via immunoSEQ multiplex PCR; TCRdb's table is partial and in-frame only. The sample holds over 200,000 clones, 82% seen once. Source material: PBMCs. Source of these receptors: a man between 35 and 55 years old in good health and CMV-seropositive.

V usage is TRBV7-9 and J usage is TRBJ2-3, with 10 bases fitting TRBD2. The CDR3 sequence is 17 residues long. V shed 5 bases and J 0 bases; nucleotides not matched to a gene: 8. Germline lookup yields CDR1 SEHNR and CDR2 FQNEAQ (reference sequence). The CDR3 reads CASSPLETSGSTDTQYF. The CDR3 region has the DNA TGTGCCAGCAGCCCTCTCGAGACTAGCGGGAGCACAGATACGCAGTATTTT.

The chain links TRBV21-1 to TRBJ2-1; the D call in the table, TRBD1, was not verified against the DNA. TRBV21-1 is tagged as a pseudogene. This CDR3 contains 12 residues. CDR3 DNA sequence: TGTGCCAGCAGCAACCCCAGAAATGAGCAGTTCTTC. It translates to CASSNPRNEQFF.

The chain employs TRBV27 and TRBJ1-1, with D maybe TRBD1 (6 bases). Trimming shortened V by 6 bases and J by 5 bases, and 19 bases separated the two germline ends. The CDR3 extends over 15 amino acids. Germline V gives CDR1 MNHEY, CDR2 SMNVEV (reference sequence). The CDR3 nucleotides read TGTGCCAGCAGACTTAACCGGGGGGCTCGGACTGAAGCTTTCTTT. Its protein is CASRLNRGARTEAFF.

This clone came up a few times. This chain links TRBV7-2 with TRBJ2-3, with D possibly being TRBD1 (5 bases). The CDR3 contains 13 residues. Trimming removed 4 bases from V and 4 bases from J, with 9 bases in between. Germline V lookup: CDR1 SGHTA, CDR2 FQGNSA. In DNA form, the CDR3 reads TGTGCCAGCAGCTCCGGACACCCAGATACGCAGTATTTT. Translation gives CASSSGHPDTQYF.

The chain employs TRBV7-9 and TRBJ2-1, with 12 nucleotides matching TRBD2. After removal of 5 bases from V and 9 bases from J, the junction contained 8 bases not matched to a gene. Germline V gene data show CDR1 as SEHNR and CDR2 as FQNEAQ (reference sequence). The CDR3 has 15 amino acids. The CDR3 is CASSPRLAGVIEQFF. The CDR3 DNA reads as TGTGCCAGCAGCCCGCGACTAGCGGGAGTTATTGAGCAGTTCTTC. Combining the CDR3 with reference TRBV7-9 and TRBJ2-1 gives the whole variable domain DTGVSQNPRHKITKRGQNVTFRCDPISEHNRLYWYRQTLGQGPEFLTYFQNEAQLEKSRLLSDRFSAERPKGSFSTLEIQRTEQGDSAMYLCASSPRLAGVIEQFFGPGTRLTVL.

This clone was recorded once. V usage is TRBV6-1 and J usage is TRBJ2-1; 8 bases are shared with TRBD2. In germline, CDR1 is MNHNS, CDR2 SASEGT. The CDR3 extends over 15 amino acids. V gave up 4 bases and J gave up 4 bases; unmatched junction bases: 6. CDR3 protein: CASSATSGTYNEQFF. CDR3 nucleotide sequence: TGTGCCAGCAGTGCCACTAGCGGAACTTACAATGAGCAGTTCTTC.

The CDR3 region has the DNA TGTGCCAGCAGTGAAGCGTACGCCGGGAGCGCAGATACGCAGTATTTT. This codes for CASSEAYAGSADTQYF. The chain recombines TRBV6-1 with TRBJ2-3; a possible D gene is TRBD2 (6 bases). The ends were cut back, 0 bases at V and 4 bases at J, with 14 bases in the middle. Germline loops: CDR1 MNHNS, CDR2 SASEGT. This CDR3 spans 16 amino acids.

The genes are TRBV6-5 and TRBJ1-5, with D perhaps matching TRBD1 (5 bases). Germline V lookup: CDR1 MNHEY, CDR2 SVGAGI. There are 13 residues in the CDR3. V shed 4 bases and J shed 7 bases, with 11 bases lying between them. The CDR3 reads CASSLGGGQPQHF. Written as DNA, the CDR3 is TGTGCCAGCAGTTTGGGGGGTGGACAGCCCCAGCATTTT.

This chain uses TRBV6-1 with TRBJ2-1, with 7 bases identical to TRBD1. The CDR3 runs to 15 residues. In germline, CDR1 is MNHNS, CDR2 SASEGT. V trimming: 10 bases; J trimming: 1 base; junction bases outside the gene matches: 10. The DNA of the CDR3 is TGTGCCACTCTCCTGACAGGGACGTCCTACAATGAGCAGTTCTTC. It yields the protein CATLLTGTSYNEQFF.

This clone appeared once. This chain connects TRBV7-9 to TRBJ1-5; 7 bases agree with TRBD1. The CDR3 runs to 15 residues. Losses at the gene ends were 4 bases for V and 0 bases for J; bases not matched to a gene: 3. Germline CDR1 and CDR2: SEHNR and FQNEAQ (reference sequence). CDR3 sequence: CASSWGTASNQPQHF. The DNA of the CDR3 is TGTGCCAGCAGCTGGGGGACAGCTAGCAATCAGCCCCAGCATTTT.

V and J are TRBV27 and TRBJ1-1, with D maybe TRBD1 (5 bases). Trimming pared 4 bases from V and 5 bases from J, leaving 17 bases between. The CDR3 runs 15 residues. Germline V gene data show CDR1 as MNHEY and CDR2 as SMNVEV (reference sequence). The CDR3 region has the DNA TGTGCCAGCAGTTCCAAACCGGGCCCAGGGACTGAAGCTTTCTTT. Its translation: CASSSKPGPGTEAFF.

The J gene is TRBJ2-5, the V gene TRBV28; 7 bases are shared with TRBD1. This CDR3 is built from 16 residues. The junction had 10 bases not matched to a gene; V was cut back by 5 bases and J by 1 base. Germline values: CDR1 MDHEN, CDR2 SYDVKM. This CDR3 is CASSPNSGQFQETQYF. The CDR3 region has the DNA TGTGCCAGCAGTCCCAACTCGGGACAGTTCCAAGAGACCCAGTACTTC.

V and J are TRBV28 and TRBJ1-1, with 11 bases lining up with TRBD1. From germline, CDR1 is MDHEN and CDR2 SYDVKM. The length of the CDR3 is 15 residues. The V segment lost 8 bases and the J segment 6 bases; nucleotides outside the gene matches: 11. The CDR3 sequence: CASCGQGAGSPEAFF. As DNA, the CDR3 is TGTGCCAGCTGCGGACAGGGGGCGGGGAGTCCTGAAGCTTTCTTT.

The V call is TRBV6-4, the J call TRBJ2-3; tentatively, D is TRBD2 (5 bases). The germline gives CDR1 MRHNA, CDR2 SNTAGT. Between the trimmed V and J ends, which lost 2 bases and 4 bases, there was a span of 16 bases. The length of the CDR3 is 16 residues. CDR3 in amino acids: CASSDQSGLGSDTQYF. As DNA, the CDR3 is TGTGCCAGCAGTGACCAGAGCGGCCTCGGGTCAGATACGCAGTATTTT.

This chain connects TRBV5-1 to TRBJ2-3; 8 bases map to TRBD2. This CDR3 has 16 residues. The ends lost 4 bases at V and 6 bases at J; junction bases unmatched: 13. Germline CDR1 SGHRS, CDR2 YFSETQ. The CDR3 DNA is TGCGCCAGCAGCCTCGTGCACAGCGGGAGAGCGGATACGCAGTATTTT. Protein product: CASSLVHSGRADTQYF.

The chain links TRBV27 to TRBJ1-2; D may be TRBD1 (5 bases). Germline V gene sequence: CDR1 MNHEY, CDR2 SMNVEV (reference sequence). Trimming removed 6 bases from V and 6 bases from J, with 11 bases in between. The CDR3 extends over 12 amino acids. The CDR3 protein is CASRGQINGYTF. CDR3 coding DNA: TGTGCCAGCAGGGGGCAGATAAATGGCTACACCTTC.

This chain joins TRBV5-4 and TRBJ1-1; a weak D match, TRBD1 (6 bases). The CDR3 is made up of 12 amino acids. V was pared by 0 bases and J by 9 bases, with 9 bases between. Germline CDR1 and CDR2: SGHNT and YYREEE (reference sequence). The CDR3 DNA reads TGTGCCAGCAGCTTGGCACAGGGTCAAGCTTTCTTT. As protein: CASSLAQGQAFF.

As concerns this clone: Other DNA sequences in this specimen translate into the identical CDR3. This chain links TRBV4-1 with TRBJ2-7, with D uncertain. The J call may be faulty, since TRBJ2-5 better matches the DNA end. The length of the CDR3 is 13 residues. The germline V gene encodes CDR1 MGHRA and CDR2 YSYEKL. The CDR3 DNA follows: TGCGCCAGCAGCCAAGAAAAGGGCGGGACCCAGTACTTC. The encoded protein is CASSQEKGGTQYF.

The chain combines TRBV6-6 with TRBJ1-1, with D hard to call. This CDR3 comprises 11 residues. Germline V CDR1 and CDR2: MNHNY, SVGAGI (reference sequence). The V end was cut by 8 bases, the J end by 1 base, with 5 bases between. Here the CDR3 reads CASEENTEAFF. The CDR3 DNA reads TGTGCCAGCGAGGAGAACACTGAAGCTTTCTTT.

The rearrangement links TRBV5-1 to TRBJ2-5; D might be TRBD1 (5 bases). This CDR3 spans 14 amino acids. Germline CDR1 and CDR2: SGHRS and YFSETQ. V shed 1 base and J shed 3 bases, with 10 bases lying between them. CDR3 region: CASSLNRPEETQYF. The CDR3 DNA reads TGCGCCAGCAGCTTGAACAGGCCGGAAGAGACCCAGTACTTC.

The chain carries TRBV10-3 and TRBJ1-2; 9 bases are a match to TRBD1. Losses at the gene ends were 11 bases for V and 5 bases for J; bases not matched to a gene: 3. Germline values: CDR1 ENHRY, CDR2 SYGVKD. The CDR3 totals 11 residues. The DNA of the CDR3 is TGTGCCGTCGGGACAGGGTATGGCTACACCTTC. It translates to CAVGTGYGYTF.

CDR3 in amino acids: CASSVGGTATDTQYF. The CDR3 region has the DNA TGTGCCAGCAGCGTAGGTGGGACAGCCACAGATACGCAGTATTTT. The chain uses TRBV9 and TRBJ2-3, with 7 bases aligning to TRBD1. In germline, CDR1 is SGDLS, CDR2 YYNGEE. This CDR3 region has 15 residues. V lost 0 bases and J lost 2; bases outside the gene matches: 3.

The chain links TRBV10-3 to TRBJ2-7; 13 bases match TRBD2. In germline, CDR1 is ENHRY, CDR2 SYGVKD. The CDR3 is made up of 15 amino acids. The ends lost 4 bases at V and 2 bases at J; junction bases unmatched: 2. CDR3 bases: TGTGCCATCAGTGGACTAGCGGGAGGTCCCTACGAGCAGTACTTC. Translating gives CAISGLAGGPYEQYF.

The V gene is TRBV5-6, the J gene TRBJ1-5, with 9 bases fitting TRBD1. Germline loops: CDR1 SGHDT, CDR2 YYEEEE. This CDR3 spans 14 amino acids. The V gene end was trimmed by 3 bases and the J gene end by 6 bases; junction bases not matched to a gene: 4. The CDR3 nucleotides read TGTGCCAGCAGCTGGGGACAGGGAAGTCAGCCCCAGCATTTT. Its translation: CASSWGQGSQPQHF.

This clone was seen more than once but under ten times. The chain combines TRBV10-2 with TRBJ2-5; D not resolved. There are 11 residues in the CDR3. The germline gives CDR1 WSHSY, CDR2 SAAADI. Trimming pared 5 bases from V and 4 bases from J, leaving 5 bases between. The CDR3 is CASSPRETQYF. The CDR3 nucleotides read TGCGCCAGCAGTCCCCGAGAGACCCAGTACTTC.

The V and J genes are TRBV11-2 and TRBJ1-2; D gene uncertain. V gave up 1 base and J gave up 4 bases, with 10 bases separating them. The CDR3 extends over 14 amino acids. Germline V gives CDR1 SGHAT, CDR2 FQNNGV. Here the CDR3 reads CASSLGTELYGYTF. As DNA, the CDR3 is TGTGCCAGCAGCTTAGGAACAGAGCTCTATGGCTACACCTTC.

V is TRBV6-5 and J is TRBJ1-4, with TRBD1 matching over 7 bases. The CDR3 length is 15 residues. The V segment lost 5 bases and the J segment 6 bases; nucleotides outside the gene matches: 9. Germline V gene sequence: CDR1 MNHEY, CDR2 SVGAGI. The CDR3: CASSAFPGTDEKLFF. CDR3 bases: TGTGCCAGCAGTGCGTTTCCCGGGACAGATGAAAAACTGTTTTTT.